This TCR beta chain was found in a study of cytomegalovirus exposure and HLA in healthy donors. Overall study: In an early release, HLA-typed donors contributed tens of millions of unique TCR sequences.

This clone was observed a single time. Its specificity is unknown. This CDR3 has 14 residues. Looked up from germline, CDR1 is SGDLS and CDR2 is YYNGEE. V lost 2 bases, J lost 10 bases, and 6 bases stayed unmatched. Use of 60 Vbeta and 13 Jbeta primers characterized the PCR. Method: immunoSEQ multiplex PCR; TCRdb's copy keeps in-frame clones and lacks some. The data hold 95,000 to 100,000 clones, with about 85% observed a single time. Study results and limitations: Both high specificity and high sensitivity reportedly marked the classifier's diagnosis of cytomegalovirus status. Accurate predictions that matched the HLA-A and HLA-B alleles of most subjects were reportedly made from TCR beta sequences.

The chain is built from TRBV9 and TRBJ2-1, with TRBD2 identical over 10 bases. The TCR was taken from a young man in good health and CMV-seronegative. Sequenced sample: PBMCs. The CDR3 region has the DNA TGTGCCAGCAGCGTCCCAGCGGGAGGGGGGGAGCAGTTCTTC. This encodes CASSVPAGGGEQFF.